This TCR beta chain was profiled in a study of T cells after yellow fever vaccination. Findings and caveats of the study: Peaking on day 5 versus 15, the secondary response was faster but weaker. Most primary-vaccination clones recurred post-booster (roughly 96% CD4, roughly 90% CD8).

TCRdb re-called the 5' RACE reads with MiXCR, one entry per CDR3 protein. The sample includes over 300,000 distinct CDR3 sequences, around 7% of them seen just once. V was clipped by 2 bases and J by 4 bases; unmatched bases: 3. The CDR3 extends over 13 amino acids. CDR1 and CDR2 (germline): DFQATT, SNEGSKA (reference sequence). This clonotype showed up many times. Its matching antigen is unknown. The sequenced sample was PBMCs, obtained approximately 40 days after the first yellow fever vaccination. V usage is TRBV20-1 and J usage is TRBJ2-7, with 9 bases matching TRBD2. The source of this sequence is a man between 18 and 29 years old who received the YFV17D yellow fever vaccine. Here the CDR3 reads CSARLAGRYEQYF. In DNA form, the CDR3 reads TGCAGTGCTAGACTAGCGGGGAGGTACGAGCAGTACTTC.